The source of this TCR beta chain is a study of T cells after posttransplantation cyclophosphamide. Study-level points and caveats: Donor-recipient repertoire similarity was low at 1-2 months, rising over year one.

Produced via immunoSEQ multiplex PCR; TCRdb's table is partial and in-frame only. The sample includes fewer than 35,000 clones, none of them occurring once. On the day of bone marrow donation, the related graft donor provided peripheral blood. This clone was seen repeatedly, ten times or more. Its antigen remains unidentified. This clonotype originated in a woman under 40 in good health and a related stem cell transplant donor. The material sequenced was PBMCs.

CDR3 sequence (DNA): TGTGCCAGCAGCTTGACAGGGGTGGAACGCTATGGCTACACCTTC. This codes for CASSLTGVERYGYTF. The rearrangement joins TRBV13 to TRBJ1-2; 8 bases are a match to TRBD1. The V gene end was trimmed by 3 bases and the J gene end by 4 bases; junction bases not matched to a gene: 7. Germline V gene data show CDR1 as PRHDT and CDR2 as FYEKMQ (reference sequence). CDR3 size: 15 residues.